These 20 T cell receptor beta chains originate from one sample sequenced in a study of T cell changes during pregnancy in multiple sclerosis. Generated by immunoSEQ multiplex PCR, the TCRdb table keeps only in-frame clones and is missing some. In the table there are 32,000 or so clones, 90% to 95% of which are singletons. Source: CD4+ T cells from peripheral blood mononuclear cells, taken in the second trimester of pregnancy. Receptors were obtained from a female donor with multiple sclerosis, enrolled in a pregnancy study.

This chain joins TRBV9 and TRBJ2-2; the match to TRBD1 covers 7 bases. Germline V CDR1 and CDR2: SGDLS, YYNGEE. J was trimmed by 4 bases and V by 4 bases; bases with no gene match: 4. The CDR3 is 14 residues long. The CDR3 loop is CASSTDRFTGELFF. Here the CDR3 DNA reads TGTGCCAGCAGCACGGACAGGTTCACCGGGGAGCTGTTTTTT.

The CDR3 DNA sequence: TGTGCCAGCAGCAACAGTAAGGTGACTGAAGCTTTCTTT. Translating gives CASSNSKVTEAFF. The rearrangement joins TRBV9 to TRBJ1-1; D unclear. V dropped 4 bases and J dropped 5 bases, with 12 bases sitting between them. The CDR3 is 13 amino acids. Germline V gene sequence: CDR1 SGDLS, CDR2 YYNGEE.

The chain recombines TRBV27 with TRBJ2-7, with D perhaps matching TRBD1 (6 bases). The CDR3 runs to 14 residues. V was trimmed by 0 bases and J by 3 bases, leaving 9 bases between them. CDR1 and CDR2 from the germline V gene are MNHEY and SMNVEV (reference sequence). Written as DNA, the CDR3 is TGTGCCAGCAGTTTATCACAGGGCAACTACGAGCAGTACTTC. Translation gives CASSLSQGNYEQYF.

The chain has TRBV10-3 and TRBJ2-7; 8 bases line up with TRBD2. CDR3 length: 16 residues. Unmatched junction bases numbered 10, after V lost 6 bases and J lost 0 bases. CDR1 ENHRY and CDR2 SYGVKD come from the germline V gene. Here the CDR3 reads CAIRDTSGESSYEQYF. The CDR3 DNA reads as TGTGCCATCAGGGACACTAGCGGCGAAAGCTCCTACGAGCAGTACTTC.

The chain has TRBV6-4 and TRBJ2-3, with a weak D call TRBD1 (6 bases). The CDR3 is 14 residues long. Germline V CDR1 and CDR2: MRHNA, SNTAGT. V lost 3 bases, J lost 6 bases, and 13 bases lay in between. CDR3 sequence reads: CASSDGGRRDTQYF. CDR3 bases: TGTGCCAGCAGTGATGGGGGCCGTCGGGATACGCAGTATTTT.

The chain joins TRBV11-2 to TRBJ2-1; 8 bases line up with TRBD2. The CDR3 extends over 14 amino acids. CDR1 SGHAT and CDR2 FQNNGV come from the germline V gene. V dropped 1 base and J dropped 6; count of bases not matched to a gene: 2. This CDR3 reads CASSLAGGLNEQFF. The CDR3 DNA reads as TGTGCCAGCAGCTTAGCGGGGGGGCTCAATGAGCAGTTCTTC.

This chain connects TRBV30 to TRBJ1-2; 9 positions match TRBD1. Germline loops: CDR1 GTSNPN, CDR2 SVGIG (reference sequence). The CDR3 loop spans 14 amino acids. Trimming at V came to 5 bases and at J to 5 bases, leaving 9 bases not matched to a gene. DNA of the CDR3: TGTGCCTGGGGGAATGACAGGGGGGAGTATGGCTACACCTTC. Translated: CAWGNDRGEYGYTF.

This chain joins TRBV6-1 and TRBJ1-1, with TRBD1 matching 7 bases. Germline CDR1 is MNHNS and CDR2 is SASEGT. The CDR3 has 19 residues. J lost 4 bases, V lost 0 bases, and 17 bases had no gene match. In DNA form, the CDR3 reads TGTGCCAGCAGTGAAGCCTTGGGTTCCCCCTGGGCAGGGGGCACTGAAGCTTTCTTT. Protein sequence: CASSEALGSPWAGGTEAFF.

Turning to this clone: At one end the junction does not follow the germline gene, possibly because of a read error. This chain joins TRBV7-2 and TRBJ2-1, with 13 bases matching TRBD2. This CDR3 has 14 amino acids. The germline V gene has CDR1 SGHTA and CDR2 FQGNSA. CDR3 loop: CASTLLAGGGEQFF. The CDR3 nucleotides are TGTGCCAGCACCTTACTAGCGGGAGGGGGTGAGCAGTTCTTC.

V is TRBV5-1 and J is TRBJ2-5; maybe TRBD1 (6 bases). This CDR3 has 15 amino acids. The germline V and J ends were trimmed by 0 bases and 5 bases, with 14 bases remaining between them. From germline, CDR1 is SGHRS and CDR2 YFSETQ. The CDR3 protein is CASSLVQGAGETQYF. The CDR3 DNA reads TGCGCCAGCAGCTTGGTACAGGGTGCTGGGGAGACCCAGTACTTC.

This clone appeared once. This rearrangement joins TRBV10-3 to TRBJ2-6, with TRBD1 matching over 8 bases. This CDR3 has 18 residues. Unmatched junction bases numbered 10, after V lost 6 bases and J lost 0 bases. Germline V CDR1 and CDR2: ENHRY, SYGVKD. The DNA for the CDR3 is TGTGCCATCAGAGATGCGGGACAGGCCGCCTCTGGGGCCAACGTCCTGACTTTC. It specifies CAIRDAGQAASGANVLTF.

CDR3 coding DNA: TGCGCCACCTCGACTCCTTCCTACGAGCAGTACTTC. This encodes CATSTPSYEQYF. The chain joins TRBV10-2 to TRBJ2-7; D is unclear. Deletions cut 10 bases from V and 1 base from J, with 11 bases between. The CDR3 contains 12 residues. CDR1 and CDR2 from the germline V gene are WSHSY and SAAADI.

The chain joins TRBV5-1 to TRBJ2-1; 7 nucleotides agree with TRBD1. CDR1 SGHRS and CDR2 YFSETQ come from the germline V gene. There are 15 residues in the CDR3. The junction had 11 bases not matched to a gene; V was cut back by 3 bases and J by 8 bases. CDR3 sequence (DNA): TGCGCCAGCAGCTCAGGTAAGACAGGGCTGGATGAGCAGTTCTTC. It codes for CASSSGKTGLDEQFF.

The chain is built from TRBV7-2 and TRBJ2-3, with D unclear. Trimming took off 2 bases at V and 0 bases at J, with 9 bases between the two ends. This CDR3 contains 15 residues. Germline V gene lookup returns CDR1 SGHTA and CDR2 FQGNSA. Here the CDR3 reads CASSLNSPSTDTQYF. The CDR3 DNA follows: TGTGCCAGCAGCTTAAACAGTCCTAGCACAGATACGCAGTATTTT.

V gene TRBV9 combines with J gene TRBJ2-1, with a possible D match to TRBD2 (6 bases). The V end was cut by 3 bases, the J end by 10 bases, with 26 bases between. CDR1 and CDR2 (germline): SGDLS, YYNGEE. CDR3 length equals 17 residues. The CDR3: CASSDPSRGRRIKEQFF. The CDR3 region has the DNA TGTGCCAGCAGCGACCCGTCGCGGGGTCGGCGCATAAAGGAGCAGTTCTTC.

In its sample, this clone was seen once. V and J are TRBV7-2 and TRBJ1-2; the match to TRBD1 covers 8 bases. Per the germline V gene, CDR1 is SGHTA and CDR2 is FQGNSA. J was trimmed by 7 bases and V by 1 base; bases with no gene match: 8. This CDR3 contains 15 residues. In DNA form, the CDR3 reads TGTGCCAGCAGCTTAGAGGGGCAGGGGGCAGTTGGCTACACCTTC. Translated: CASSLEGQGAVGYTF.

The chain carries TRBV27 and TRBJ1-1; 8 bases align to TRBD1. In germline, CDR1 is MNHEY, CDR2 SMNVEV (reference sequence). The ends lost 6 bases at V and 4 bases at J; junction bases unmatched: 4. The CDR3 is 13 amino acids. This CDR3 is CASRRTGSTEAFF. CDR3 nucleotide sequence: TGTGCCAGCAGGAGGACAGGGAGCACTGAAGCTTTCTTT.

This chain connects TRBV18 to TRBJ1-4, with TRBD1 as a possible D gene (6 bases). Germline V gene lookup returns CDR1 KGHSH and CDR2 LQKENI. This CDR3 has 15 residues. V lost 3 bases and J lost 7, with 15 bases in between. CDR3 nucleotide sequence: TGTGCCAGCTCACCCCCTCTCGGACAGCCTGAAAAACTGTTTTTT. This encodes CASSPPLGQPEKLFF.

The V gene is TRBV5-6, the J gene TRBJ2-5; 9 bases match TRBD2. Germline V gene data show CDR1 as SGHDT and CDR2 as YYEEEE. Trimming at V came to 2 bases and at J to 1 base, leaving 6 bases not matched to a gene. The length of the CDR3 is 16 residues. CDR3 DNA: TGTGCCAGCAGCTTATCGGCTAGCGGGGTCCAAGAGACCCAGTACTTC. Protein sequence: CASSLSASGVQETQYF.

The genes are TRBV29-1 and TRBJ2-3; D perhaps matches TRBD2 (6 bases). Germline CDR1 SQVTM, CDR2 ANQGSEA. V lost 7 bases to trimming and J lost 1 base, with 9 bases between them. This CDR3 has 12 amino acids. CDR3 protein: CSGASGTDTQYF. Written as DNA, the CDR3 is TGCAGCGGGGCTAGCGGCACAGATACGCAGTATTTT.